Listed below are T cell receptor beta chains from one sample, sequenced in a study of blood T cell repertoires in COVID-19. The table came from immunoSEQ multiplex PCR; TCRdb's copy has only in-frame clones and leaves some out. The sample contains 160,000 or so clones, around 83% of which appear only once. Sequenced input: peripheral blood. The receptors come from a woman between 45 and 65 years old with COVID-19, enrolled during active disease. Both conserved end residues are part of each CDR3. A D gene is named only where the DNA matches it firmly. Clone size is stated in some rows and not others, as once, few, many or a class when expanded.

j_call v_call d_call clone_size cdr3_aa cdr3_nt
TRBJ1-1 TRBV30 . . CAWRVHPNTEAFF TGTGCCTGGAGAGTACACCCGAACACTGAAGCTTTCTTT
TRBJ1-2 TRBV3-1/TRBV3-2 TRBD1 . CASSQDLGQAYGYTF TGTGCCAGCAGCCAAGATCTTGGACAGGCATATGGCTACACCTTC
TRBJ2-7 TRBV4-3 TRBD1 . CASSQEGTGLYEQYF TGCGCCAGCAGCCAAGAGGGGACAGGGCTCTACGAGCAGTACTTC
TRBJ1-1 TRBV7-9 . few CASSPYLNTEAFF TGTGCCAGCAGCCCCTACTTGAACACTGAAGCTTTCTTT
TRBJ2-7 TRBV7-2 . once CASSSLPRGSYEQYF TGTGCCAGCAGCTCTCTTCCTCGAGGTTCCTACGAGCAGTACTTC
TRBJ2-1 TRBV18 TRBD1 . CASSPPTGTGGDNNEQFF TGTGCCAGCTCACCACCTACCGGGACAGGGGGCGACAACAATGAGCAGTTCTTC
TRBJ2-1 TRBV18 TRBD1 . CASSKQGANEQFF TGTGCCAGCTCAAAACAGGGGGCAAATGAGCAGTTCTTC
TRBJ2-1 TRBV5-1 . . CASSLAAGKNYNEQFF TGCGCCAGCAGCTTGGCGGCGGGAAAGAACTACAATGAGCAGTTCTTC
TRBJ2-1 TRBV5-1 . few CASSLGGQASYNEQFF TGCGCCAGCAGCTTGGGTGGCCAGGCCTCCTACAATGAGCAGTTCTTC
TRBJ2-7 TRBV9 . . CASSVDSGGEQYF TGTGCCAGCAGCGTAGATAGCGGTGGAGAGCAGTACTTC
TRBJ2-3 TRBV3-1/TRBV3-2 . . CASSQVASTDTQYF TGTGCCAGCAGCCAAGTTGCGAGCACAGATACGCAGTATTTT
TRBJ1-1 TRBV28 . . CASTSPAGREAFF TGTGCCAGCACCAGTCCCGCAGGCCGTGAAGCTTTCTTT
TRBJ1-5 TRBV6-5 . once CASNTATNQPQHF TGTGCCAGCAATACAGCCACCAATCAGCCCCAGCATTTT
TRBJ1-2 TRBV9 . few CASSDPGHSNYGYTF TGTGCCAGCAGCGATCCGGGACACTCTAACTATGGCTACACCTTC
TRBJ2-5 TRBV6-5 . . CASSYSLATETQYF TGTGCCAGCAGTTACTCTCTAGCTACAGAGACCCAGTACTTC